This entry concerns a single TCR beta chain. Its target is not known. Blood was drawn at the time of colonoscopy. Sequencing used immunoSEQ multiplex PCR; TCRdb keeps in-frame clones, though not all of them. Found here are around 30,000 clones, approximately 82% of them singletons; the top ten hold around 4.3%. This sample is part of a study of pediatric ulcerative colitis. Whole-study results and caveats: Blood-rectal clonal overlap within each person was significantly higher in ulcerative colitis patients than controls. All ulcerative colitis patients, but no controls, carried two rectal clonotypes.

The V end lost 7 bases, the J end lost 5 bases, and 8 bases lay between the germline ends. CDR3 size: 11 residues. Germline-derived CDR1 and CDR2 are LNHDA and SQIVND (reference sequence). The receptor's source is a boy aged 10-17 years with severe ulcerative colitis. The material sequenced was blood. The genes are TRBV19 and TRBJ1-1; D unresolved. The CDR3 DNA is TGTGCCAGTATGTTGAGGACTGAAGCTTTCTTT. It yields the protein CASMLRTEAFF.